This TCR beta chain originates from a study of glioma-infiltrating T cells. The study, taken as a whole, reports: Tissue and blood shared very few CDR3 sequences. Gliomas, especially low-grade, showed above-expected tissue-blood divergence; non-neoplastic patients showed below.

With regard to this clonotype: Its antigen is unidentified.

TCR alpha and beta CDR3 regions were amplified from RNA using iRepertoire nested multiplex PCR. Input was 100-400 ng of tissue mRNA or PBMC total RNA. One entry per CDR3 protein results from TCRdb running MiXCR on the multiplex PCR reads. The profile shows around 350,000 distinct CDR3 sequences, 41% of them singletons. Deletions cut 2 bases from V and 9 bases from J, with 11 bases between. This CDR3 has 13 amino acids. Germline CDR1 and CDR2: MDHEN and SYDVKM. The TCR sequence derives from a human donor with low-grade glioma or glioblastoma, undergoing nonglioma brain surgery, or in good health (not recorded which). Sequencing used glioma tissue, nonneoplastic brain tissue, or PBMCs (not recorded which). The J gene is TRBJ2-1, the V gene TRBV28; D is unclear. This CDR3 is CASSLTVNGEQFF. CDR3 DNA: TGTGCCAGCAGTTTAACGGTGAATGGTGAGCAGTTCTTC.